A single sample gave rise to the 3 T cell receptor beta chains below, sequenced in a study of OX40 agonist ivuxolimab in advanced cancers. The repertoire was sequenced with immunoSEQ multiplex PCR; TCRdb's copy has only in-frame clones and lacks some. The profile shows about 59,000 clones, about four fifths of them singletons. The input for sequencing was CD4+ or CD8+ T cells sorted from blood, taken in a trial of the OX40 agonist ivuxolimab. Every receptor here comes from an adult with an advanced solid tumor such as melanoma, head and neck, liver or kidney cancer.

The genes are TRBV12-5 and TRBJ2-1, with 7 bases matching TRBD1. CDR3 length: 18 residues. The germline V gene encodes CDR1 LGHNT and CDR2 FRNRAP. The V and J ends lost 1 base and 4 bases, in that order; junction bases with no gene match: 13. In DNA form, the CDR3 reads TGTGCTAGTGGTTTGGGGATGTACCCCGGGACAGCATACAATGAGCAGTTCTTC. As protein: CASGLGMYPGTAYNEQFF. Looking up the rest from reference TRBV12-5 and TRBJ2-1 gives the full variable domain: DARVTQTPRHKVTEMGQEVTMRCQPILGHNTVFWYRQTMMQGLELLAYFRNRAPLDDSGMPKDRFSAEMPDATLATLKIQPSEPRDSAVYFCASGLGMYPGTAYNEQFFGPGTRLTVL.

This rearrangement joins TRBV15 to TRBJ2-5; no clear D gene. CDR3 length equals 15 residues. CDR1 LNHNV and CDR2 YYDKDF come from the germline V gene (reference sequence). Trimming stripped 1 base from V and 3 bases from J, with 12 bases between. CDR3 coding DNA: TGTGCCACCAGCAGAGGGGCGACTGCTAAAGAGACCCAGTACTTC. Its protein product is CATSRGATAKETQYF.

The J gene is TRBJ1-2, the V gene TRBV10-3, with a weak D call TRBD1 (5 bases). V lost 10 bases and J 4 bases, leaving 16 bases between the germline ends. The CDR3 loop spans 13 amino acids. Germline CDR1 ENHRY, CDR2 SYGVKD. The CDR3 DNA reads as TGTGCCACCAAGGACAATTCTGGCTATGGCTACACCTTC. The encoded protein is CATKDNSGYGYTF.